The 18 T cell receptor beta chains below were found in one sample sequenced in a study of vaccination and CD4 T cells after COVID-19. Cultured CD4+ T cell DNA underwent sequencing with the Oncomine TCR Beta short-read assay. From the PCR reads, TCRdb called clonotypes with MiXCR, one entry per CDR3 protein. The sample holds approximately 9,900 distinct CDR3 sequences; 51% are singletons and the top ten take 30% to 50%. As for treatment: approximately nine-day PBMC culture with coronavirus spike peptide pools or control peptides (ViraFEST assay). Their cognate antigens are unknown. The source material was CD4+ T cells from blood, cultured in vitro. The receptors derive from a human donor who had recovered from COVID-19.

The V and J genes are TRBV7-2 and TRBJ2-5; 7 nucleotides line up with TRBD2. The V gene end was trimmed by 5 bases and the J gene end by 0 bases; junction bases not matched to a gene: 9. The CDR3 sequence is 16 residues long. Germline V gives CDR1 SGHTA, CDR2 FQGNSA. Here the CDR3 reads CASSALGGTYQETQYF. The DNA for the CDR3 is TGTGCCAGCAGCGCGCTGGGGGGGACCTACCAAGAGACCCAGTACTTC.

This chain uses TRBV12-5 with TRBJ2-7; no reliable D call. The germline V and J ends were trimmed by 4 bases and 12 bases, with 13 bases remaining between them. Germline V gene sequence: CDR1 LGHNT, CDR2 FRNRAP. The CDR3 has 11 amino acids. The CDR3: CASGSVGAPYF. Written as DNA, the CDR3 is TGTGCTAGTGGTTCGGTTGGAGCCCCGTACTTC.

This clonotype was counted only a few times. The chain carries TRBV20-1 and TRBJ1-6; D is undetermined. Trimming removed 3 bases at V and 7 bases at J, with 10 bases between. CDR3 length: 13 amino acids. In germline, CDR1 is DFQATT, CDR2 SNEGSKA (reference sequence). The CDR3 here is CSASPGGNSPLHF. CDR3 bases: TGCAGTGCTAGCCCGGGCGGGAATTCACCCCTCCACTTT.

The V call is TRBV21-1, the J call TRBJ1-5; the table's D call, TRBD1, was not checked against the DNA. TRBV21-1 has pseudogene status. The CDR3 totals 18 residues. The CDR3 protein is CASSKGGGESRGNQPQHF. Written as DNA, the CDR3 is TGTGCCAGCAGCAAAGGCGGCGGAGAGAGCAGGGGTAATCAGCCCCAGCATTTT.

The chain employs TRBV29-1 and TRBJ1-1; TRBD1 might be the D (6 bases). The CDR3 totals 15 residues. Germline V gives CDR1 SQVTM, CDR2 ANQGSEA. V was trimmed by 5 bases and J by 7 bases, leaving 23 bases between them. In DNA, the CDR3 is TGCAGCGTTCGCAGACAGGTGGGGTTGATGGGTGAAGCTTTCTTT. Translated, it gives CSVRRQVGLMGEAFF.

This clonotype was recorded a few times. This chain joins TRBV6-1 and TRBJ1-2; 8 nucleotides agree with TRBD1. Trimming cost V 2 bases and J 2 bases; bases outside gene matches: 13. The length of the CDR3 is 18 residues. The germline V gene has CDR1 MNHNS and CDR2 SASEGT. The CDR3 bases are TGTGCCAGCAGTGAACGGTTTCTGAATACAGGGGGGAACTATGGCTACACCTTC. Protein product: CASSERFLNTGGNYGYTF.

The rearrangement links TRBV7-9 to TRBJ1-4; 8 nucleotides line up with TRBD1. The V gene end was trimmed by 5 bases and the J gene end by 6 bases; junction bases not matched to a gene: 17. In germline, CDR1 is SEHNR, CDR2 FQNEAQ (reference sequence). The CDR3 has 18 residues. CDR3 sequence: CASSNREGWGTGYEKLFF. DNA for the CDR3: TGTGCCAGCAGCAATCGTGAGGGATGGGGGACAGGTTATGAAAAACTGTTTTTT.

This chain joins TRBV7-2 and TRBJ1-3; D may be TRBD1 (6 bases). This CDR3 spans 15 amino acids. Looked up from germline, CDR1 is SGHTA and CDR2 is FQGNSA. Trimming pared 3 bases from V and 0 bases from J, leaving 9 bases between. Here the CDR3 reads CASSFTGFSGNTIYF. As DNA, the CDR3 is TGTGCCAGCAGCTTCACAGGGTTCTCTGGAAACACCATATATTTT.

V is TRBV20-1 and J is TRBJ1-2; perhaps TRBD1 as D (5 bases). The CDR3 extends over 12 amino acids. Per germline, CDR1 DFQATT and CDR2 SNEGSKA (reference sequence). Between the trimmed V and J ends, which lost 0 bases and 8 bases, there was a span of 10 bases. Written as DNA, the CDR3 is TGCAGTGCTAGAGATAGAGGGGCGGGCTACACCTTC. This gives the protein CSARDRGAGYTF.

This clonotype was picked up one time. An end of the junction differs from the germline gene, which may be a read error. V and J are TRBV7-7 and TRBJ1-4, with no clear D. This CDR3 spans 15 amino acids. Germline V gene data show CDR1 as SSHAT and CDR2 as FNYEAQ (reference sequence). The CDR3 sequence: CASSLGRSTNEKLFF. The CDR3 region has the DNA TGTGCTAGCAGCTTAGGTCGGTCAACTAATGAAAAACTGTTTTTT.

This clonotype has more than one count but fewer than ten. The chain uses TRBV27 and TRBJ1-1, with TRBD1 matching 9 bases. The germline CDR1 and CDR2 sequences are MNHEY and SMNVEV (reference sequence). The CDR3 is 16 residues long. J lost 0 bases, V lost 7 bases, and 9 bases had no gene match. CDR3 protein: CASKRTGGAMNTEAFF. For the CDR3, the DNA is TGTGCCAGCAAAAGAACAGGGGGCGCGATGAACACTGAAGCTTTCTTT.

The chain joins TRBV20-1 to TRBJ1-4, with a weak D call TRBD1 (5 bases). V was shortened by 6 bases and J by 5 bases, with 28 bases between the two germline ends. The germline gives CDR1 DFQATT, CDR2 SNEGSKA (reference sequence). The CDR3 loop spans 18 amino acids. CDR3 bases: TGCAGTGCACCTCCTATGAGAGGACAAAGGGCTACGAATGAAAAACTGTTTTTT. Translating gives CSAPPMRGQRATNEKLFF.

This clonotype has a single count. The chain is built from TRBV2 and TRBJ2-6; 8 nucleotides match TRBD2. V lost 6 bases, J lost 1 base, and 11 bases stayed unmatched. Germline V gene data show CDR1 as SNHLY and CDR2 as FYNNEI. This CDR3 has 18 residues. DNA for the CDR3: TGTGCCAGCAGAACCCGGGGGGGTTTGGTTTCTGGGGCCAACGTCCTGACTTTC. This gives the protein CASRTRGGLVSGANVLTF.

This clonotype was found a few times. The chain links TRBV6-2 or TRBV6-3 to TRBJ2-3; D is tentatively TRBD1 or TRBD2 (5 bases each). The V end lost 2 bases, the J end lost 0 bases, and 15 bases lay between the germline ends. Germline V gene lookup returns CDR1 MNHEY and CDR2 SVGEGT. CDR3 length: 17 residues. Here the CDR3 reads CASSYGTGPTSTDTQYF. CDR3 DNA: TGTGCCAGCAGTTACGGTACGGGGCCCACGAGCACAGATACGCAGTATTTT.

The genes are TRBV6-5 and TRBJ1-4; no clear D. Germline values: CDR1 MNHEY, CDR2 SVGAGI. This CDR3 spans 13 amino acids. Trimming removed 3 bases at V and 8 bases at J, with 10 bases between. This CDR3 is CASSYLAAEKLFF. In DNA form, the CDR3 reads TGTGCCAGCAGTTATTTGGCAGCCGAAAAACTGTTTTTT.

The chain employs TRBV6-5 and TRBJ1-4, with a possible D match to TRBD1 (5 bases). V lost 4 bases and J 8 bases, leaving 11 bases between the germline ends. CDR3 length: 13 residues. CDR1 is MNHEY and CDR2 is SVGAGI in the germline V gene. The CDR3 loop reads CASSWSGAEKLFF. CDR3 DNA: TGTGCCAGCAGTTGGTCCGGGGCGGAAAAACTGTTTTTT.

V and J are TRBV12-5 and TRBJ2-1, with unresolved D. Per germline, CDR1 LGHNT and CDR2 FRNRAP. This CDR3 is 15 amino acids long. The V gene lost 7 bases and the J gene lost 5 bases, with 18 bases spanning the gap. CDR3 residues: CASAPVQSFHNEQFF. The CDR3 DNA reads as TGTGCTAGTGCCCCGGTTCAGTCTTTCCACAATGAGCAGTTCTTC.

This chain connects TRBV7-2 to TRBJ2-5; no clear D. V lost 7 bases and J lost 4, with 16 bases in between. Germline V gene data show CDR1 as SGHTA and CDR2 as FQGNSA. The CDR3 consists of 14 residues. CDR3 bases: TGTGCCAGCAAGCCTACGGACCAGAGAGAGACCCAGTACTTC. It encodes CASKPTDQRETQYF.